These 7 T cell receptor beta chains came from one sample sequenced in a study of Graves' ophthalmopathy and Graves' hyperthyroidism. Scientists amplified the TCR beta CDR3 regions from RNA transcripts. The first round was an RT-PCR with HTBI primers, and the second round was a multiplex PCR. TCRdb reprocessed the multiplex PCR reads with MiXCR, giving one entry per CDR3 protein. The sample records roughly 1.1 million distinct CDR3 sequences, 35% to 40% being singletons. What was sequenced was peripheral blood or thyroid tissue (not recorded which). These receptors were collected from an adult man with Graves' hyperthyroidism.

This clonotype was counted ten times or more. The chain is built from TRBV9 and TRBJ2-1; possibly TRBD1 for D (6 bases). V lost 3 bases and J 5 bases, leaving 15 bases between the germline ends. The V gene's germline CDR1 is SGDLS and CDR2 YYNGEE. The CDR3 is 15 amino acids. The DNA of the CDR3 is TGTGCCAGCAGCGCAGGGACATTAGGGAACAATGAGCAGTTCTTC. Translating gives CASSAGTLGNNEQFF.

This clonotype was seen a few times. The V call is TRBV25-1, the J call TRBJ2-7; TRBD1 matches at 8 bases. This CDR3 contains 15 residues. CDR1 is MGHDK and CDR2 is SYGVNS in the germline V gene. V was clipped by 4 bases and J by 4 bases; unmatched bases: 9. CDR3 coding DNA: TGTGCCAGCAGTGCCTTCAGGACAGGGAGATACGAGCAGTACTTC. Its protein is CASSAFRTGRYEQYF.

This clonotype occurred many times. The CDR3 nucleotides read TGTGCCAGCAGCTTAACTAGGGACTACGAGCAGTACTTC. It encodes CASSLTRDYEQYF. The V call is TRBV7-9, the J call TRBJ2-7; D may be TRBD2 (5 bases). Germline V gene data show CDR1 as SEHNR and CDR2 as FQNEAQ (reference sequence). V dropped 2 bases and J dropped 3 bases, with 8 bases sitting between them. The CDR3 totals 13 residues.

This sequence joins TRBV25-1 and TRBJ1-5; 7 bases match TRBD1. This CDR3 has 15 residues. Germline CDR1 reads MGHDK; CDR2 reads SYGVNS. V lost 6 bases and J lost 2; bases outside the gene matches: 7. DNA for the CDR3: TGTGCCAGCAGGGCCGGGACAGCGGGCAATCAGCCCCAGCATTTT. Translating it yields CASRAGTAGNQPQHF.

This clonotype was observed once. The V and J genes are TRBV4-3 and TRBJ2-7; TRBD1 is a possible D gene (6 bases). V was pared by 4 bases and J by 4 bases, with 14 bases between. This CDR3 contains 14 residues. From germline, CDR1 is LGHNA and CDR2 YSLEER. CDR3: CASSPDRIQYEQYF. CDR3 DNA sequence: TGCGCCAGCAGCCCCGACAGGATTCAATACGAGCAGTACTTC.

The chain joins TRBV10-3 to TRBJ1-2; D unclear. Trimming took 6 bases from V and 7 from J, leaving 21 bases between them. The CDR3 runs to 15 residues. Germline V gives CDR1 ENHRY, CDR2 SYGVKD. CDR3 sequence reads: CAIRGIAQHGSGYTF. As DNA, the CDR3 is TGTGCCATCAGGGGGATAGCACAGCATGGTAGTGGCTACACCTTC.

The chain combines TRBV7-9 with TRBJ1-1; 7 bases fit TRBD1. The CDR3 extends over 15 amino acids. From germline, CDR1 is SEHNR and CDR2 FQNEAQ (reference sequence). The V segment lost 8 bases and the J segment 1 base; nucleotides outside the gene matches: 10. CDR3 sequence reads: CASSSTGATNTEAFF. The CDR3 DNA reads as TGTGCCAGCTCATCTACAGGGGCCACGAACACTGAAGCTTTCTTT.